The entry below gives a single T cell receptor beta chain sequence along with its context. The data originate from a study of monozygotic twins with inflammatory bowel disease. Nested amplification of TCRalpha and TCRbeta cDNA involved two PCRs of around 15 and 9 cycles. TCRdb re-analyzed the 5' RACE reads; it lists each CDR3 protein once, without DNA. This listing includes about 350,000 distinct CDR3 sequences. The specimen sequenced was blood. This TCR came from a human donor with ulcerative colitis or Crohn's disease, or a healthy co-twin of an affected twin (not recorded which).

The CDR3 is CASSYPGGGGQPQHF. The chain is built from TRBV6-5 and TRBJ1-5; checking the TCRdb D call of TRBD1 is not possible without DNA. CDR3 size: 15 residues. Germline CDR1 reads MNHEY; CDR2 reads SVGAGI.